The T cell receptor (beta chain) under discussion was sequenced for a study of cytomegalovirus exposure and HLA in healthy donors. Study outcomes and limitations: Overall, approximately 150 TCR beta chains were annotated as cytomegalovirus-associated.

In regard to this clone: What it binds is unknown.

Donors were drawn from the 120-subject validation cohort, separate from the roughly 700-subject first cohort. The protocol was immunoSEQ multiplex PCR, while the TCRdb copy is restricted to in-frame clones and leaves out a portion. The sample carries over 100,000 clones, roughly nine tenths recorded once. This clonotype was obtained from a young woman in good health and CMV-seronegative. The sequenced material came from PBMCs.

CDR3 nucleotide sequence: TGCGCCAGCAGCTTACAGGCGCTCTCCTACGAGCAGTACTTC. It codes for CASSLQALSYEQYF. The V call is TRBV5-1, the J call TRBJ2-7; D might be TRBD1 (5 bases). Germline values: CDR1 SGHRS, CDR2 YFSETQ. Deletions cut 2 bases from V and 0 bases from J, with 9 bases between. The CDR3 sequence is 14 residues long.